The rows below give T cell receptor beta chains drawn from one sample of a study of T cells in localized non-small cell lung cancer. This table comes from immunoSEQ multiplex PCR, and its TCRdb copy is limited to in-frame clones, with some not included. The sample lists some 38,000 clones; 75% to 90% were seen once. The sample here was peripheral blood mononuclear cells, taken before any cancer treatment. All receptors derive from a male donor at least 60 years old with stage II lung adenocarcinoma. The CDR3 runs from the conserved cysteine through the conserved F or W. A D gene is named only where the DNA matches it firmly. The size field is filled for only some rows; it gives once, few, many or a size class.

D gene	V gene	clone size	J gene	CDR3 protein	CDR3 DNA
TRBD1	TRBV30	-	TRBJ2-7	CAWRPGTEYYEQYF	TGTGCCTGGCGCCCCGGGACAGAGTACTACGAGCAGTACTTC
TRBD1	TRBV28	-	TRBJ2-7	CAAAEGAREQYF	TGTGCCGCCGCCGAGGGGGCGCGCGAGCAGTACTTC
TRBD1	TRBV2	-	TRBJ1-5	CASSYVRQGKGNQPQHF	TGTGCCAGCAGTTACGTTAGACAGGGCAAGGGCAATCAGCCCCAGCATTTT
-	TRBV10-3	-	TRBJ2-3	CAISGSTDTQYF	TGTGCCATCAGTGGCAGCACGGATACGCAGTATTTT
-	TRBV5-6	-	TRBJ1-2	CASSFGRGNYGYTF	TGTGCCAGCAGCTTCGGCAGGGGTAACTATGGCTACACCTTC
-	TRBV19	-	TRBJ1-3	CASIGANSGNTIYF	TGTGCCAGTATAGGGGCCAACTCTGGAAACACCATATATTTT
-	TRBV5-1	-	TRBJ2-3	CASSLVQGGADTQYF	TGCGCCAGCAGCTTGGTGCAGGGGGGGGCAGATACGCAGTATTTT
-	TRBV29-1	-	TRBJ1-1	CSVVGPSGIRTEAFF	TGCAGCGTTGTGGGGCCCTCCGGGATACGCACTGAAGCTTTCTTT
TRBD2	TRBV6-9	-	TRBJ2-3	CASYGSGKNEVWTDTQYF	TGTGCCAGCTACGGTAGCGGGAAAAATGAGGTCTGGACAGATACGCAGTATTTT
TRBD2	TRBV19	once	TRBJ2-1	CASSSGGLIAGDDEQFF	TGTGCCAGTAGTTCTGGGGGACTAATAGCGGGAGACGATGAGCAGTTCTTC
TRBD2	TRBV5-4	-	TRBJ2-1	CASSLGTSGPNEQFF	TGTGCCAGCAGCTTGGGGACTAGCGGGCCCAATGAGCAGTTCTTC
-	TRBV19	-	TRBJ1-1	CASRASRHTEAFF	TGTGCCAGTAGAGCGTCGAGACATACTGAAGCTTTCTTT
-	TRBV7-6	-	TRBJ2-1	CASSLGGGGQLGEQFF	TGTGCCAGCAGCTTAGGGGGTGGGGGACAACTCGGTGAGCAGTTCTTC
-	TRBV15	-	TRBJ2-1	CATSRPGPQAFGQFF	TGTGCCACCAGCAGACCGGGACCCCAGGCGTTTGGGCAGTTCTTC
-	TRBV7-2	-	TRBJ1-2	CASSPSGGEGYTF	TGTGCCAGCAGCCCATCGGGGGGTGAGGGCTACACCTTC
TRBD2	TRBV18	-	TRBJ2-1	CASSPSSGRNNEQFF	TGTGCCAGCTCACCCTCTAGCGGGAGGAACAATGAGCAGTTCTTC
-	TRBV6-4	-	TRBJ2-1	CASSSTSVGEQFF	TGTGCCAGCAGTTCCACCAGTGTGGGTGAGCAGTTCTTC
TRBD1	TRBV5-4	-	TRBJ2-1	CASSSDRDLSYNEQFF	TGTGCCAGCAGCTCGGACAGGGACCTATCCTACAATGAGCAGTTCTTC